The 26 T cell receptor beta chains given below trace back to one sample, sequenced in a study of blood T cell repertoires in COVID-19. Measured with immunoSEQ multiplex PCR; TCRdb has only the in-frame clones, and not every one. The table has some 250,000 clones, around 90% seen once; the top ten hold around 5%. The sequenced sample was peripheral blood. The receptors were sampled from a woman aged 55-75 years with COVID-19, enrolled during active disease.

The chain has TRBV6-4 and TRBJ2-7; tentatively, D is TRBD2 (6 bases). This CDR3 has 13 amino acids. CDR1 is MRHNA and CDR2 is SNTAGT in the germline V gene. The V gene lost 2 bases and the J gene lost 6 bases, with 11 bases spanning the gap. CDR3 protein: CASSDEKGGEQYF. DNA for the CDR3: TGTGCCAGCAGTGACGAGAAGGGAGGCGAGCAGTACTTC.

The J gene is TRBJ1-3, the V gene TRBV30; a weak D match, TRBD1 (5 bases). The ends were cut back, 0 bases at V and 12 bases at J, with 18 bases in the middle. Germline CDR1 GTSNPN, CDR2 SVGIG (reference sequence). This CDR3 is built from 14 residues. The CDR3 DNA follows: TGTGCCTGGAGTGTAGGACAAGGAGGGTACGGCATATATTTT. This encodes CAWSVGQGGYGIYF. Full variable domain (missing parts from reference TRBV30 and TRBJ1-3): SQTIHQWPATLVQPVGSPLSLECTVEGTSNPNLYWYRQAAGRGLQLLFYSVGIGQISSEVPQNLSASRPQDRQFILSSKKLLLSDSGFYLCAWSVGQGGYGIYFGEGSWLTVV.

The chain is built from TRBV9 and TRBJ2-7; 7 bases fit TRBD2. Looked up from germline, CDR1 is SGDLS and CDR2 is YYNGEE. The CDR3 is 15 residues long. V trimming: 3 bases; J trimming: 3 bases; junction bases outside the gene matches: 9. CDR3 sequence: CASSEGASGNYEQYF. CDR3 bases: TGTGCCAGCAGCGAAGGAGCTAGCGGAAACTACGAGCAGTACTTC.

The chain has TRBV2 and TRBJ1-1; TRBD1 might be the D (5 bases). With 5 bases removed from V and 7 bases from J, the gap between germline ends came to 14 bases. The germline gives CDR1 SNHLY, CDR2 FYNNEI. The CDR3 sequence is 13 residues long. The CDR3 region is CASSLGGIGEAFF. The CDR3 region has the DNA TGTGCCAGCAGTCTCGGGGGAATCGGTGAAGCTTTCTTT.

CDR3 bases: TGTGCCAGCAGTCCCCGGGGGGCTCGGATGTCTAACTATGGCTACACCTTC. Translating gives CASSPRGARMSNYGYTF. The rearrangement joins TRBV27 to TRBJ1-2; tentative D call: TRBD1 (6 bases). Germline V gene lookup returns CDR1 MNHEY and CDR2 SMNVEV (reference sequence). V lost 5 bases and J lost 0, with 19 bases in between. The CDR3 contains 17 residues.

The CDR3 here is CASSPTGTEAFF. CDR3 sequence (DNA): TGTGCCAGCTCACCGACGGGCACTGAAGCTTTCTTT. J is TRBJ1-1 and V is TRBV18; D is ambiguous. The CDR3 totals 12 residues. Germline CDR1 and CDR2: KGHSH and LQKENI. Trimming took off 3 bases at V and 4 bases at J, with 6 bases between the two ends.

The chain is built from TRBV7-9 and TRBJ2-1; TRBD1 matches 10 bases. The CDR3 runs to 16 residues. V dropped 3 bases and J dropped 13; count of bases not matched to a gene: 15. CDR1 and CDR2 (germline): SEHNR, FQNEAQ (reference sequence). The CDR3 bases are TGTGCCAGCAGCTTCGGGACAGGGGCCCCCCAAGGGATCCAGTTCTTC. This translates into CASSFGTGAPQGIQFF.

V gene TRBV7-3 combines with J gene TRBJ2-1; 11 nucleotides match TRBD2. With V trimmed by 2 bases and J by 7 bases, 13 bases remained unmatched. The CDR3 spans 18 residues. The germline V gene encodes CDR1 SGHTA and CDR2 FQGTGA. The CDR3 coding sequence is TGTGCCAGCAGCTTAGGTGCCCGGTCTAGCGGGAGGCCGAATGAGCAGTTCTTC. Encoded protein: CASSLGARSSGRPNEQFF.

A remark on this clone: The sample carries other DNA sequences with the same CDR3. The CDR3 is CASSSTVNTEAFF. In DNA form, the CDR3 reads TGTGCCAGCAGCTCGACAGTGAACACTGAAGCTTTCTTT. The chain carries TRBV6-5 and TRBJ1-1; tentative D call: TRBD1 (5 bases). Germline CDR1 is MNHEY and CDR2 is SVGAGI. V was trimmed by 6 bases and J by 0 bases, leaving 8 bases between them. The CDR3 covers 13 residues.

The CDR3 sequence is CATSTSGHNEQFF. The CDR3 nucleotides are TGCGCCACCTCGACTAGCGGACACAATGAGCAGTTCTTC. The rearrangement links TRBV5-1 to TRBJ2-1; 9 bases are shared with TRBD2. The CDR3 extends over 13 amino acids. Trimming cost V 9 bases and J 5 bases; bases outside gene matches: 6. Per germline, CDR1 SGHRS and CDR2 YFSETQ.

The chain combines TRBV20-1 with TRBJ1-1; unclear D gene. V was pared by 6 bases and J by 2 bases, with 7 bases between. The germline V gene has CDR1 DFQATT and CDR2 SNEGSKA (reference sequence). CDR3 size: 11 residues. CDR3 in amino acids: CSARENTEAFF. DNA of the CDR3: TGCAGTGCCCGCGAAAACACTGAAGCTTTCTTT.

The chain has TRBV7-3 and TRBJ2-1; 12 nucleotides match TRBD1. CDR1 and CDR2 from the germline V gene are SGHTA and FQGTGA. The CDR3 runs to 15 residues. V gave up 5 bases and J gave up 9 bases; unmatched junction bases: 8. The CDR3 DNA reads TGTGCCAGCAGCGCGCGGGACAGGGGGCCGGGTGAGCAGTTCTTC. Amino acids: CASSARDRGPGEQFF. Drawing the rest from reference TRBV7-3 and TRBJ2-1, the complete variable domain is GAGVSQTPSNKVTEKGKYVELRCDPISGHTALYWYRQSLGQGPEFLIYFQGTGAADDSGLPNDRFFAVRPEGSVSTLKIQRTERGDSAVYLCASSARDRGPGEQFFGPGTRLTVL.

The chain carries TRBV19 and TRBJ1-5, with D hard to call. Trimming took 3 bases from V and 3 from J, leaving 18 bases between them. Germline CDR1 is LNHDA and CDR2 is SQIVND (reference sequence). CDR3 length equals 17 residues. CDR3 residues: CASSISHRSLVNQPQHF. The CDR3, as DNA: TGTGCCAGTAGTATTAGCCACCGCAGCCTTGTCAATCAGCCCCAGCATTTT.

The gene calls are TRBV6-6 and TRBJ1-1; D uncertain. The CDR3 spans 15 residues. Per germline, CDR1 MNHNY and CDR2 SVGAGI (reference sequence). Trimming removed 2 bases from V and 5 bases from J, with 15 bases in between. The CDR3 DNA follows: TGTGCCAGCAGTTACGGAGGCCCGTTCGTAACTGAAGCTTTCTTT. It encodes CASSYGGPFVTEAFF.

This rearrangement joins TRBV4-1 to TRBJ2-1; 11 nucleotides agree with TRBD1. V dropped 3 bases and J dropped 6; count of bases not matched to a gene: 13. The CDR3 contains 18 residues. Germline lookup yields CDR1 MGHRA and CDR2 YSYEKL. The CDR3 loop reads CASSQVPGQGVIGNEQFF. CDR3 nucleotides: TGCGCCAGCAGCCAGGTCCCGGGACAGGGGGTAATAGGCAATGAGCAGTTCTTC.

This chain links TRBV6-5 with TRBJ2-1; maybe TRBD1 (5 bases). V lost 8 bases and J 3 bases, leaving 11 bases between the germline ends. Germline CDR1 is MNHEY and CDR2 is SVGAGI. This CDR3 has 13 amino acids. CDR3 protein: CASGRTLYNEQFF. The CDR3 coding sequence is TGTGCCAGCGGGCGGACACTCTACAATGAGCAGTTCTTC.

The chain recombines TRBV7-2 with TRBJ2-7, with TRBD2 matching over 7 bases. V lost 5 bases to trimming and J lost 2 bases; unmatched junction nucleotides: 9. This CDR3 contains 15 residues. The germline gives CDR1 SGHTA, CDR2 FQGNSA. DNA for the CDR3: TGTGCCAGCAGCCCCCGGTCTAGCGGCCCCTACGAGCAGTACTTC. This codes for CASSPRSSGPYEQYF.

The chain joins TRBV7-8 to TRBJ2-7; 14 positions agree with TRBD2. CDR3 length: 18 amino acids. The germline V gene has CDR1 SGHVS and CDR2 FQNEAQ. V gave up 5 bases and J gave up 1 base; unmatched junction bases: 10. CDR3 residues: CASSLRTSGRSSSYEQYF. DNA of the CDR3: TGTGCCAGCAGCCTCAGGACTAGCGGGAGGTCGAGTTCCTACGAGCAGTACTTC.

The chain combines TRBV7-9 with TRBJ1-6, with no clear D. The CDR3 has 14 amino acids. The V gene's germline CDR1 is SEHNR and CDR2 FQNEAQ (reference sequence). The V gene lost 5 bases and the J gene lost 5 bases, with 10 bases spanning the gap. In DNA form, the CDR3 reads TGTGCCAGCAGCACGGGAACGAATAATTCACCCCTCCACTTT. It yields the protein CASSTGTNNSPLHF.

Turning to this clone: Other DNA sequences in this specimen translate into the identical CDR3. This chain connects TRBV5-1 to TRBJ2-5; a weak D match, TRBD2 (5 bases). Trimming cost V 0 bases and J 1 base, with 7 bases left between them. This CDR3 has 14 residues. Germline CDR1 is SGHRS and CDR2 is YFSETQ. The CDR3 loop is CASSLGTSQETQYF. The CDR3 DNA reads TGCGCCAGCAGCTTGGGGACTTCCCAAGAGACCCAGTACTTC.

This clone is a singleton in its sample. This chain connects TRBV19 to TRBJ2-7, with D maybe TRBD1 (6 bases). V dropped 6 bases and J dropped 3 bases, with 21 bases sitting between them. The germline V gene has CDR1 LNHDA and CDR2 SQIVND (reference sequence). The CDR3 extends over 16 amino acids. CDR3 in amino acids: CASSKAVQGRYYEQYF. DNA of the CDR3: TGTGCCAGTAGCAAAGCCGTGCAGGGGCGATACTACGAGCAGTACTTC.

The chain carries TRBV9 and TRBJ1-6; 8 bases map to TRBD1. The CDR3 is made up of 20 amino acids. With V trimmed by 4 bases and J by 1 base, 16 bases remained unmatched. Germline lookup yields CDR1 SGDLS and CDR2 YYNGEE. CDR3 loop: CASSLRENDRGGSYNSPLHF. Written as DNA, the CDR3 is TGTGCCAGCAGCTTACGAGAAAATGACAGGGGTGGTTCCTATAATTCACCCCTCCACTTT.

The rearrangement uses TRBV5-1 and TRBJ1-2; TRBD1 is a possible D gene (6 bases). The CDR3 length is 14 residues. Germline V gene lookup returns CDR1 SGHRS and CDR2 YFSETQ. Trimming took 0 bases from V and 7 from J, leaving 13 bases between them. The CDR3 sequence is CASSLGPGESGYTF. CDR3 DNA sequence: TGCGCCAGCAGCTTGGGGCCAGGGGAATCTGGCTACACCTTC.

The chain has TRBV28 and TRBJ1-5; a weak D match, TRBD1 (5 bases). CDR1 is MDHEN and CDR2 is SYDVKM in the germline V gene. The CDR3 has 15 amino acids. V was clipped by 3 bases and J by 9 bases, with 18 bases between them. The CDR3 coding sequence is TGTGCCAGCAGTTTTCGGGGCGGGAAATTTTCGCCCCAGCATTTT. Encoded protein: CASSFRGGKFSPQHF.

The gene calls are TRBV30 and TRBJ2-3; TRBD2 might be the D (5 bases). Trimming shortened V by 3 bases and J by 0 bases, and 10 bases separated the two germline ends. This CDR3 comprises 14 residues. Germline values: CDR1 GTSNPN, CDR2 SVGIG (reference sequence). CDR3 amino acids: CAWRRERSTDTQYF. CDR3 nucleotides: TGTGCCTGGAGGCGCGAGCGGAGCACAGATACGCAGTATTTT.

The V call is TRBV6-5, the J call TRBJ2-3; a possible D gene is TRBD2 (6 bases). Deletions cut 6 bases from V and 4 bases from J, with 11 bases between. The V gene's germline CDR1 is MNHEY and CDR2 SVGAGI. The CDR3 is 13 residues long. CDR3 DNA sequence: TGTGCCAGCAGCCGGAGGGGCCCAGATACGCAGTATTTT. Protein product: CASSRRGPDTQYF.